This T cell receptor (beta chain) was sequenced during a study of blood T cell repertoires in COVID-19. As for the study in general: Sites in the United States, Italy and Spain provided acute and convalescent COVID-19 samples. Nucleic acid was either cDNA or gDNA, and it came from T cells, B-cell-depleted T cells, or PBMCs.

Cohorts were determined from participant-reported clinical history. This CDR3 has 15 residues. With V trimmed by 5 bases and J by 7 bases, 6 bases remained unmatched. Germline V CDR1 and CDR2: MNHEY, SVGAGI. TCRdb's table, derived via immunoSEQ multiplex PCR, lists solely in-frame clones and lacks some. The sample lists 150,000 or so clones; roughly 80% were seen once. The origin of this receptor is a man aged 45-60 years who had recovered from COVID-19. The sample comprised PBMCs or T cells enriched from blood (not recorded which). The V gene is TRBV6-5, the J gene TRBJ1-6, with 9 positions matching TRBD1. CDR3 nucleotide sequence: TGTGCCAGCAGTCTCGGACAGGGGCCGAATTCACCCCTCCACTTT. Amino acid sequence: CASSLGQGPNSPLHF.